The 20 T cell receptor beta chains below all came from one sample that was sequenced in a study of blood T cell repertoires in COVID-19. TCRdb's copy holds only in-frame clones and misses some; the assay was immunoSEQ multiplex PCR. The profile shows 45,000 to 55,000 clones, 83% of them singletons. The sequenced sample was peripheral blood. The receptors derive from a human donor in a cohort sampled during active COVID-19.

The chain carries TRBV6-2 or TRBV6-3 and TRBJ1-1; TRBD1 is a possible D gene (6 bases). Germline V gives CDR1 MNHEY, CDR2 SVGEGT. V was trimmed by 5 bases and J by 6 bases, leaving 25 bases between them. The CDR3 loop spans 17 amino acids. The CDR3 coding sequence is TGTGCCAGCAGTACCCAGGTCAGTGGGTACAGGGTCTCTGAAGCTTTCTTT. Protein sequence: CASSTQVSGYRVSEAFF.

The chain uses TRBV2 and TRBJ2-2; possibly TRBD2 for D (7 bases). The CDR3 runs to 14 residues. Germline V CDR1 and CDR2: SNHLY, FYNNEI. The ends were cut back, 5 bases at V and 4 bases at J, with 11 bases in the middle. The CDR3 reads CASSRGGFTGELFF. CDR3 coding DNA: TGTGCCAGCAGTAGGGGGGGTTTCACCGGGGAGCTGTTTTTT.

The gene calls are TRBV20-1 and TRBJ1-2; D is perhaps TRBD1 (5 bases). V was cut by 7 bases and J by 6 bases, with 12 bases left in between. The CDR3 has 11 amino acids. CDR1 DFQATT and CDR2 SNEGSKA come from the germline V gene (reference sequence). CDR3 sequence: CSGPSGNGYTF. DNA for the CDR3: TGCAGTGGCCCCTCAGGGAATGGCTACACCTTC.

CDR3 DNA: TGCGCCACCCAAATGGCAGAGAACACTGAAGCTTTCTTT. This encodes CATQMAENTEAFF. The V gene is TRBV10-1, the J gene TRBJ1-1, with D unclear. Germline V gene lookup returns CDR1 WNHNN and CDR2 SYGVQD (reference sequence). V dropped 10 bases and J dropped 1 base, with 13 bases sitting between them. CDR3 length: 13 residues.

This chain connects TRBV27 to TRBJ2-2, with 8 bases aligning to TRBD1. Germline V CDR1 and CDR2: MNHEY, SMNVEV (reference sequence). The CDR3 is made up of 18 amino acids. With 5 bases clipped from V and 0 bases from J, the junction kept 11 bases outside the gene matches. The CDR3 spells CASSTGTGFSPNTGELFF. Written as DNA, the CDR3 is TGTGCCAGCAGTACCGGGACAGGCTTTTCGCCGAACACCGGGGAGCTGTTTTTT.

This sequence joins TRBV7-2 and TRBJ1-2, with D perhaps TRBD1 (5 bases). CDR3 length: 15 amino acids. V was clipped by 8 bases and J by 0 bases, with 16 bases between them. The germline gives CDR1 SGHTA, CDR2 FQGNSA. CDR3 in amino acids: CASSAGGRTNYGYTF. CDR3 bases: TGTGCCAGCTCTGCGGGGGGACGGACTAACTATGGCTACACCTTC. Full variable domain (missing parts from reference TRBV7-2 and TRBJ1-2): GAGVSQSPSNKVTEKGKDVELRCDPISGHTALYWYRQSLGQGLEFLIYFQGNSAPDKSGLPSDRFSAERTGGSVSTLTIQRTQQEDSAVYLCASSAGGRTNYGYTFGSGTRLTVV.

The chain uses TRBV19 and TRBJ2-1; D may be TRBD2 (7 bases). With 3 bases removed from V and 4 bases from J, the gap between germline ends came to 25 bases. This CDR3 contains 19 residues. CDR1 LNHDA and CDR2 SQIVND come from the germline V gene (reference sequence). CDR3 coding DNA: TGTGCCAGTAGTATTGACGGGGGGCAGTCTCGCTTATATTACAATGAGCAGTTCTTC. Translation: CASSIDGGQSRLYYNEQFF.

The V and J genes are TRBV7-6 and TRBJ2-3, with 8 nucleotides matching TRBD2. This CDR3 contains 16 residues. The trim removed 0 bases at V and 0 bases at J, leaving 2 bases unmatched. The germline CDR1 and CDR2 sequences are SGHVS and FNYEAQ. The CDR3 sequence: CASSLAASGSTDTQYF. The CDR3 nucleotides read TGTGCCAGCAGCTTAGCGGCTAGCGGGAGCACAGATACGCAGTATTTT. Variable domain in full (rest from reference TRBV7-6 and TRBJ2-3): GAGVSQSPRYKVTKRGQDVALRCDPISGHVSLYWYRQALGQGPEFLTYFNYEAQQDKSGLPNDRFSAERPEGSISTLTIQRTEQRDSAMYRCASSLAASGSTDTQYFGPGTRLTVL.

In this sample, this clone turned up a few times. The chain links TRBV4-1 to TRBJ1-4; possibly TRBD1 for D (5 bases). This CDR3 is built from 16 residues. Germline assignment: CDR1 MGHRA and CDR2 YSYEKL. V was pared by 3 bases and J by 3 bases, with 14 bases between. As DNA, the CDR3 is TGCGCCAGCAGCCACGATCGGACAATAGCTAATGAAAAACTGTTTTTT. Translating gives CASSHDRTIANEKLFF.

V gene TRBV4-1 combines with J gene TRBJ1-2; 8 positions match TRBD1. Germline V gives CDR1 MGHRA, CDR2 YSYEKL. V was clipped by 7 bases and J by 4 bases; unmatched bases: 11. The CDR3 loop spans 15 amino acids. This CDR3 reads CASKTGQGAFYGYTF. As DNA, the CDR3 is TGCGCCAGCAAAACAGGACAGGGTGCATTCTATGGCTACACCTTC.

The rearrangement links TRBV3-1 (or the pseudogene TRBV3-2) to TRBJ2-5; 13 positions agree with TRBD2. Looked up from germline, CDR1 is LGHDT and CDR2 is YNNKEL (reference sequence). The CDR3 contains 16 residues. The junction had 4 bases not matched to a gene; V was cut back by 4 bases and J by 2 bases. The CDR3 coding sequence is TGTGCCAGCAGCCGCTTACTAGCGGGGGGGCAAGAGACCCAGTACTTC. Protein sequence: CASSRLLAGGQETQYF.

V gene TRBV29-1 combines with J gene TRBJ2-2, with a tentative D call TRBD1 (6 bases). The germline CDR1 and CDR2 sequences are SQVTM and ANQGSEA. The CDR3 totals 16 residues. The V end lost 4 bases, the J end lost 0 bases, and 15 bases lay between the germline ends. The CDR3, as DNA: TGCAGCGTTGGAACAGGGCGACTCGCGAACACCGGGGAGCTGTTTTTT. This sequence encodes CSVGTGRLANTGELFF.

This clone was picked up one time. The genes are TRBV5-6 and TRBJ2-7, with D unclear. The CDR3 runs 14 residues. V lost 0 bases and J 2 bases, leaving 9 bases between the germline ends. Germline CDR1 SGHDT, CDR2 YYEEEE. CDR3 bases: TGTGCCAGCAGCTTGGGTGGGCAACCCTACGAGCAGTACTTC. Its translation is CASSLGGQPYEQYF.

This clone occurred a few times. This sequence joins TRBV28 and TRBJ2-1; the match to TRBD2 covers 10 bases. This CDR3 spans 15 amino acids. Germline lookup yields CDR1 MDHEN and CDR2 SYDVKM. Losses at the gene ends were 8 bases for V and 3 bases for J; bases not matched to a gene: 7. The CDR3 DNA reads TGTGCCAGCCACCCATCTAGCGGGAGCTACAATGAGCAGTTCTTC. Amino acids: CASHPSSGSYNEQFF.

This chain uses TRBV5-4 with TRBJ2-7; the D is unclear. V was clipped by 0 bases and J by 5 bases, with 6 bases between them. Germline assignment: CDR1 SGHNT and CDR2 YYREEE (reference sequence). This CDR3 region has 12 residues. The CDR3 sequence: CASSLGHNEQYF. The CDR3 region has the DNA TGTGCCAGCAGCTTGGGACACAACGAGCAGTACTTC.

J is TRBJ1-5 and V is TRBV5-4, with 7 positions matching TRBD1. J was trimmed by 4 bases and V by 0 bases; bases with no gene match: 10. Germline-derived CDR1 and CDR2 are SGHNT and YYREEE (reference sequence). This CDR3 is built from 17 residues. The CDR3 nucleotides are TGTGCCAGCAGCTTGGATGGGGCAGGGGGAAAGAATCAGCCCCAGCATTTT. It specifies CASSLDGAGGKNQPQHF. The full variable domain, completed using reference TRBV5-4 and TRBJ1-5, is ETGVTQSPTHLIKTRGQQVTLRCSSQSGHNTVSWYQQALGQGPQFIFQYYREEENGRGNFPPRFSGLQFPNYSSELNVNALELDDSALYLCASSLDGAGGKNQPQHFGDGTRLSIL.

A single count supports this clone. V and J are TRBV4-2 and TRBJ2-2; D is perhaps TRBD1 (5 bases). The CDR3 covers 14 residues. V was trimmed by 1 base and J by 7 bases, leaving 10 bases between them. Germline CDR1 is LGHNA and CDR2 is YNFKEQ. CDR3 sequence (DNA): TGTGCCAGCAGCCAAGTCCTAAGGGGCGGGGAGCTGTTTTTT. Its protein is CASSQVLRGGELFF.

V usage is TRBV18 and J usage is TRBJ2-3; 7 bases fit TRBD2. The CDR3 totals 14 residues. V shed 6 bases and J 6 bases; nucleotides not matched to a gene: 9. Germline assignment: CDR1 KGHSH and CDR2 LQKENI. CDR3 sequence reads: CASSPRSGADTQYF. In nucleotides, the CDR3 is TGTGCCAGCTCCCCAAGAAGCGGGGCCGATACGCAGTATTTT.

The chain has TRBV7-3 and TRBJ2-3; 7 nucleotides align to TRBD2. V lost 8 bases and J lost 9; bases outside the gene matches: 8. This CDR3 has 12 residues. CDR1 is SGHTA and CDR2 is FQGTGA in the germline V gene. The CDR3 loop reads CASGGGGSTQYF. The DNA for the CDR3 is TGTGCCAGCGGCGGCGGGGGTTCAACGCAGTATTTT.

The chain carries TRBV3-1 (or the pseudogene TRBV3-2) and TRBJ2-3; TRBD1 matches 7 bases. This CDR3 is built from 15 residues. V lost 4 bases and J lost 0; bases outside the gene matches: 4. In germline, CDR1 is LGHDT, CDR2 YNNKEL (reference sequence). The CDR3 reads CASSRQGPSTDTQYF. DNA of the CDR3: TGTGCCAGCAGCCGACAGGGCCCTAGCACAGATACGCAGTATTTT.